Listed below are T cell receptor beta chains from one sample, sequenced in a study of cytomegalovirus exposure and HLA in healthy donors. TCRdb keeps only in-frame clones here, not all; method: immunoSEQ multiplex PCR. The sample records fewer than 200,000 clones, about 89% being singletons. Sequenced material: PBMCs. The receptors stem from a man aged 18 to 35 in good health and CMV-seropositive. Each CDR3 is given without its conserved first and last residue. A D gene is named only where the DNA matches it firmly.

v_call: TRBV28; d_call: TRBD2; j_call: TRBJ2-7; cdr3_aa: ASSYREGRGSYEQY
v_call: TRBV5-1; d_call: TRBD1; j_call: TRBJ1-2; cdr3_aa: ASSSSGTGRYGYT
v_call: TRBV19; d_call: NA; j_call: TRBJ2-7; cdr3_aa: ASSIRVLYEQY
v_call: TRBV27; d_call: TRBD2; j_call: TRBJ2-5; cdr3_aa: ASSAGRPQETQY
v_call: TRBV5-1; d_call: NA; j_call: TRBJ2-1; cdr3_aa: ASSTLGRNPF
v_call: TRBV9; d_call: NA; j_call: TRBJ2-7; cdr3_aa: ASSTSGQSYEQY
v_call: TRBV27; d_call: TRBD1; j_call: TRBJ1-6; cdr3_aa: ASSFPGQGYPLH
v_call: TRBV27; d_call: NA; j_call: TRBJ2-1; cdr3_aa: ASSLGSEQF
v_call: TRBV5-6; d_call: NA; j_call: TRBJ2-1; cdr3_aa: ASRTPTGTSYEQF
v_call: TRBV11-1; d_call: TRBD1; j_call: TRBJ1-2; cdr3_aa: ASSRERTGGGGYT
v_call: TRBV4-1; d_call: NA; j_call: TRBJ1-1; cdr3_aa: ASSQGPGTPTMNTEAF
v_call: TRBV7-9; d_call: NA; j_call: TRBJ1-3; cdr3_aa: ASSPGDTIY
v_call: TRBV15; d_call: NA; j_call: TRBJ2-1; cdr3_aa: ATSRQGYFNEQF
v_call: TRBV6-4; d_call: NA; j_call: TRBJ1-6; cdr3_aa: ASSDSYPSNPLH
v_call: TRBV5-1; d_call: TRBD1; j_call: TRBJ2-7; cdr3_aa: ASSLGQDIYEQY
v_call: TRBV7-2; d_call: TRBD2; j_call: TRBJ2-5; cdr3_aa: ASSPQLAGTEETQY
v_call: TRBV28; d_call: TRBD2; j_call: TRBJ2-2; cdr3_aa: ASSSPLAANTGELF
v_call: TRBV20-1; d_call: NA; j_call: TRBJ1-2; cdr3_aa: SASREYGYT